The rows below give T cell receptor beta chains drawn from one sample of a study of CD8 T cells in Susac syndrome. MiXCR was run by TCRdb on the immunoSEQ multiplex PCR reads, yielding one entry per CDR3 protein. The sample has roughly 250,000 distinct CDR3 sequences, about 95% seen once. Specimen: CD4+ T cells from PBMCs. The receptors originated from a human donor with Susac syndrome. The CDR3 runs from the conserved cysteine through the conserved F or W. A D gene is named only where the DNA matches it firmly. Size is stated for part of the rows, as once, few or many counts, or as a class when the clone is expanded.

CDR3 protein: CASRRWDRELYGYTF
CDR3 DNA: TGTGCCAGCAGGCGGTGGGACAGGGAACTATATGGCTACACCTTC
V gene: TRBV28
D gene: TRBD1
clone size: -
J gene: TRBJ1-2

CDR3 protein: CASSSVAGDNEQFF
CDR3 DNA: TGTGCCAGCAGCTCAGTAGCGGGAGACAATGAGCAGTTCTTC
V gene: TRBV11-1
D gene: TRBD2
clone size: -
J gene: TRBJ2-1

CDR3 protein: CASSLGLNSYEQYF
CDR3 DNA: TGTGCCAGCAGCCTCGGACTAAACTCCTACGAGCAGTACTTC
V gene: TRBV14
D gene: -
clone size: once
J gene: TRBJ2-7

CDR3 protein: CSTDRGSTDTQYF
CDR3 DNA: TGCAGTACGGACAGGGGAAGCACAGATACGCAGTATTTT
V gene: TRBV20-1
D gene: TRBD1
clone size: -
J gene: TRBJ2-3

CDR3 protein: CASGSWEQYF
CDR3 DNA: TGTGCCAGCGGTAGCTGGGAGCAGTACTTC
V gene: TRBV25-1
D gene: -
clone size: -
J gene: TRBJ2-7

CDR3 protein: CAISDSSRGYGYTF
CDR3 DNA: TGTGCCATCAGTGATTCCAGCCGGGGCTATGGCTACACCTTC
V gene: TRBV10-3
D gene: -
clone size: -
J gene: TRBJ1-2

CDR3 protein: CASSQPTEGSYEQYF
CDR3 DNA: TGCGCCAGCAGTCAGCCGACTGAGGGGTCCTACGAGCAGTACTTC
V gene: TRBV23-1
D gene: -
clone size: -
J gene: TRBJ2-7

CDR3 protein: CASSSVTRLVAETQYF
CDR3 DNA: TGTGCCAGCAGCTCCGTAACAAGACTAGTTGCGGAGACCCAGTACTTC
V gene: TRBV7-6
D gene: -
clone size: -
J gene: TRBJ2-5

CDR3 protein: CSALPPTLAGPSYEQYF
CDR3 DNA: TGCAGTGCTTTACCCCCGACGCTAGCGGGCCCCTCCTACGAGCAGTACTTC
V gene: TRBV20-1
D gene: TRBD2
clone size: -
J gene: TRBJ2-7

CDR3 protein: CSARYRDTEAFF
CDR3 DNA: TGCAGTGCTAGGTACAGGGACACTGAAGCTTTCTTT
V gene: TRBV20-1
D gene: -
clone size: -
J gene: TRBJ1-1

CDR3 protein: CASSYSVIGSYNEQFF
CDR3 DNA: TGTGCCAGCAGTTACTCGGTGATTGGCTCCTACAATGAGCAGTTCTTC
V gene: TRBV6-5
D gene: -
clone size: -
J gene: TRBJ2-1